A selection of T cell receptor beta chains follows, all from one sample in a study of blood T cell repertoires in COVID-19. Only in-frame clones appear in the TCRdb table, and some are missing; sequencing was by immunoSEQ multiplex PCR. The repertoire holds about 200,000 clones, with 75% to 90% as singletons. The sequenced material came from PBMCs or T cells enriched from blood (not recorded which). The receptors stem from a young woman who had been exposed to COVID-19. CDR3s leave out the opening cysteine and the closing phenylalanine or tryptophan. Each record gives: D gene, J gene, V gene, CDR3 length, CDR3 protein. A D gene is named only where the DNA matches it firmly.

>.|TRBJ1-2|TRBV9|11
ASSVGADYGYT
>TRBD1|TRBJ1-4|TRBV2|12
ASSLGTGGEKLF
>.|TRBJ2-2|TRBV3-1/TRBV3-2|13
ASSHRRGNTGELF
>.|TRBJ1-1|TRBV30|11
AWSEVGDTEAF
>.|TRBJ1-4|TRBV30|11
AWSVWGGGRLF
>.|TRBJ1-1|TRBV2|12
ASSEAEGNTEAF
>TRBD1|TRBJ2-5|TRBV5-1|15
ASSWPMTGYDIETQY
>.|TRBJ2-2|TRBV6-1|14
ASSEVVGAPRGELF
>.|TRBJ2-1|TRBV9|9
ASATGNEQF
>TRBD2|TRBJ2-1|TRBV7-9|15
ASSFAGGTSMGHEQF
>.|TRBJ1-1|TRBV12-3/TRBV12-4|10
ASSSTGIEAF
>TRBD2|TRBJ2-3|TRBV19|14
ASSITSGGATDTQY
>.|TRBJ1-2|TRBV19|10
AAGGMNYGYT
>TRBD1|TRBJ2-7|TRBV7-8|12
ATASTGQGYEQY
>TRBD2|TRBJ2-3|TRBV5-5|14
ASSGPLGGNTDTQY
>.|TRBJ1-2|TRBV7-2|12
ASSLDSLVYGYT
>.|TRBJ2-7|TRBV7-2|13
ASSRRWGVIYEQY
>TRBD2|TRBJ2-1|TRBV7-8|18
ASSLGLGLAGGRSYNEQF
>.|TRBJ1-6|TRBV2|16
ASSPIMEGGWYNSPLH
>TRBD1|TRBJ2-1|TRBV15|21
ATSRDRVPPSSSRGQVSREQF
>TRBD1|TRBJ1-2|TRBV10-3|12
AIRDRGLIDGYT
>.|TRBJ2-3|TRBV7-9|11
ASSTASTDTQY
>.|TRBJ1-2|TRBV18|13
ASSDQRTEVYGYT
>.|TRBJ2-2|TRBV4-2|16
ASSQPSEAASNTGELF
>TRBD1|TRBJ2-3|TRBV11-2|16
ASSSRPPTGRLTDTQY
>TRBD2|TRBJ2-3|TRBV3-1/TRBV3-2|13
ASSPLAGVTDTQY
>TRBD2|TRBJ2-2|TRBV10-3|13
AISGASGNTGELF
>.|TRBJ1-2|TRBV6-1|10
ASSDNNYGYT
>TRBD1|TRBJ1-2|TRBV5-1|13
ASSLSGQGPHGYT
>.|TRBJ1-5|TRBV19|13
ASTGDTLGNQPQH
>.|TRBJ1-5|TRBV12-5|16
ASGLGTKQLRANQPQH
>TRBD2|TRBJ2-3|TRBV6-2/TRBV6-3|12
ASSYPLAGDTQY
>.|TRBJ1-2|TRBV3-1/TRBV3-2|11
ASSQGSGGGYT
>.|TRBJ2-7|TRBV28|9
ASSLAYEQY
>.|TRBJ1-5|TRBV12-3/TRBV12-4|10
ASSLRGQPQH
>TRBD1|TRBJ1-5|TRBV27|15
ASSLSSPGGNNQPQH
>.|TRBJ2-5|TRBV5-8|12
ASSSNRVQETQY